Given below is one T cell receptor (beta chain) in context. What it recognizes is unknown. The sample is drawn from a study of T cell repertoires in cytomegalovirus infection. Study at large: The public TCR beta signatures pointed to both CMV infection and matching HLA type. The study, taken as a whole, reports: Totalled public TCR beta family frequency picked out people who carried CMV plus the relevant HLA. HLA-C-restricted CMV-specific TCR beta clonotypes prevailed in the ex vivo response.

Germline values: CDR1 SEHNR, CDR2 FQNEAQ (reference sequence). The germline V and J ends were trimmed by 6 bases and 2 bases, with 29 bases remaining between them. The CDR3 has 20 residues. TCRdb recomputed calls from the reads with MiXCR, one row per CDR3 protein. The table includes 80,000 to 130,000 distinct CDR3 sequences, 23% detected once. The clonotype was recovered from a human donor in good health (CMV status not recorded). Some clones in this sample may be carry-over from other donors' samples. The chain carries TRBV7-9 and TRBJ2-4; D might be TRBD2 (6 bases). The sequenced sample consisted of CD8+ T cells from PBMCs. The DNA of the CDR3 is TGTGCCAGCAGTCCAGAGGTCCGGGAGCATACTCTCATAACCAAAAACATTCAGTACTTC. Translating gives CASSPEVREHTLITKNIQYF.